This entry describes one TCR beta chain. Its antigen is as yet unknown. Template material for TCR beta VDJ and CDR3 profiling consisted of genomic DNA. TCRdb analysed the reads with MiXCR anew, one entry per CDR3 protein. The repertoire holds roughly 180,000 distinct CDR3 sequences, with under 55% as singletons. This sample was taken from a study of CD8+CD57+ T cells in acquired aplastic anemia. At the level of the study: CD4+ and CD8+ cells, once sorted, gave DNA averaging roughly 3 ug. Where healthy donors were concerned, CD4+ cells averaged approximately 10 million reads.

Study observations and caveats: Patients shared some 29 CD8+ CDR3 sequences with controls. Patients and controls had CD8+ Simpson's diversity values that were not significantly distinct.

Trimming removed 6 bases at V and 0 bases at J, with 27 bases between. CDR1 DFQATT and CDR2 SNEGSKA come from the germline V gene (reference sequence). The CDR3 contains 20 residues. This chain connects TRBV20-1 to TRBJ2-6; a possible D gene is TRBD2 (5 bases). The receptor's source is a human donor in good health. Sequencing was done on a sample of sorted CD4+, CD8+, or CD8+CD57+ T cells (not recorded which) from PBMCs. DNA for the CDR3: TGCAGTGCGACAAACCTCCTTGCACGGGGTAAAACCTCTGGGGCCAACGTCCTGACTTTC. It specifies CSATNLLARGKTSGANVLTF.